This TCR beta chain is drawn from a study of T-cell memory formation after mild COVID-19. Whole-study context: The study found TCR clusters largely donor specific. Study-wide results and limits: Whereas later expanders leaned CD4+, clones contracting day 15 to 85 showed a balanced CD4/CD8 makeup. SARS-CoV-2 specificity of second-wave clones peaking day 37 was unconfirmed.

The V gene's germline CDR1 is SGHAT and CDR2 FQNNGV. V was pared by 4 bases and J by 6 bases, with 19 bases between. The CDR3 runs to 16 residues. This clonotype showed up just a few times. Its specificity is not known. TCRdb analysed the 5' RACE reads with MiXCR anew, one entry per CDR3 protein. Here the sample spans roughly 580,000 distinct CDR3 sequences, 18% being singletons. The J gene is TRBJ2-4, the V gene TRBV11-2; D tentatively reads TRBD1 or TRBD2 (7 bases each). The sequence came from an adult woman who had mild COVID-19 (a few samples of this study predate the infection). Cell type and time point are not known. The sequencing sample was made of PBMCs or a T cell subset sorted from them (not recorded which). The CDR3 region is CASSSIRGRATNIQYF. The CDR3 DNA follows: TGTGCCAGCAGCTCTATCAGGGGGAGGGCAACAAACATTCAGTACTTC.